This T cell receptor (beta chain) was captured by sequencing in a study of beta chain features in type 1 diabetes. This clone was seen only a few times. Its matching antigen is unknown. Sorting that relied on CD45RO/CCR7/CD25/CD127/CD95/CD27 yielded CD4+ naive, central memory, regulatory and stem cell-like memory cells. Expressed TCRB transcripts were sequenced because the isolated RNA had all been reverse transcribed beforehand. Produced via immunoSEQ multiplex PCR; TCRdb's table is partial and in-frame only. The sample consists of more than 150,000 clones, about 13% of them appearing once. Regarding the study as a whole: TCRB CDR3s were moderately but significantly shorter in Type 1 diabetes patients in all four CD4+ subsets. In comparison with healthy donors, patients had naive, central memory and Treg TCRB repertoires that appeared more similar.

This CDR3 is built from 12 residues. Germline CDR1 and CDR2: SGHTA and FQGNSA. V dropped 8 bases and J dropped 8 bases, with 15 bases sitting between them. The gene calls are TRBV7-2 and TRBJ1-2, with D perhaps matching TRBD1 (5 bases). The sample was central memory CD4+ T cells from blood. The clonotype was recovered from a young woman in good health. In DNA form, the CDR3 reads TGTGCCAGCGGGAGTGGGAGGGGAGGCTACACCTTC. It yields the protein CASGSGRGGYTF.